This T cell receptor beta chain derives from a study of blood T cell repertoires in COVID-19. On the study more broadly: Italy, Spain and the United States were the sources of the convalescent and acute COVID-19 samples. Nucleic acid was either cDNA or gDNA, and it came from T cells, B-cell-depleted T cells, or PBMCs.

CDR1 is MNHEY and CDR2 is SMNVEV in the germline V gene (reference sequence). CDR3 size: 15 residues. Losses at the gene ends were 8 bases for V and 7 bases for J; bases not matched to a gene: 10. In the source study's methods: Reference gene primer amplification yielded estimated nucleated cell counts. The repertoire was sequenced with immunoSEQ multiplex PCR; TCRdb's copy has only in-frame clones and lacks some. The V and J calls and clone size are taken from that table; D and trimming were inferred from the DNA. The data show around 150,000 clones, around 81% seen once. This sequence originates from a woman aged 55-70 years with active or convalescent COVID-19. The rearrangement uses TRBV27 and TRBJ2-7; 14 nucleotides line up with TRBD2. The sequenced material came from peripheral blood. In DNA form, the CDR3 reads TGTGCCAGCTCGAAAGGGGGACTAGCGGGAGTAGAGCAGTACTTC. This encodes CASSKGGLAGVEQYF.